The source of this T cell receptor beta chain is a study of blood T cell repertoires in COVID-19. Overall study: COVID-19 samples collected from the United States, Italy and Spain covered acute and convalescent phases. Nucleic acid was either cDNA or gDNA, and it came from T cells, B-cell-depleted T cells, or PBMCs.

Per the authors' pipeline: Cell counts per sample came from amplifying reference gene primers. TCRdb keeps only in-frame clones here, not all; method: immunoSEQ multiplex PCR. The DNA was the basis for D and trimming; V, J and clone size are from that table. The table lists around 30,000 clones, 68% of them singletons. The CDR3 length is 13 residues. V dropped 3 bases and J dropped 4 bases, with 10 bases sitting between them. Germline lookup yields CDR1 MNHNS and CDR2 SASEGT. This TCR was sampled from a human donor in a cohort sampled during active COVID-19. Sequences were obtained from peripheral blood. V usage is TRBV6-1 and J usage is TRBJ2-7; possibly TRBD1 for D (5 bases). The CDR3 DNA follows: TGTGCCAGCAGTGAGGGGCCAGAGTACGAGCAGTACTTC. The encoded protein is CASSEGPEYEQYF.